This paragraph reports one T cell receptor beta chain. Its antigen is unknown. RNA transcripts served as the template for amplifying TCR beta CDR3 regions. With the HTBI primer set, the TCR CDR3 went through a first round of RT-PCR. MiXCR, applied by TCRdb to the multiplex PCR reads, yields one record per CDR3 protein. Of over 250,000 distinct CDR3 sequences in the sample, about 25% were seen once. CDR3 length: 13 amino acids. The V gene lost 6 bases and the J gene lost 4 bases, with 12 bases spanning the gap. The data belong to a study of T cells in Graves' hyperthyroidism and ophthalmopathy. Overall study findings and caveats: Separation of ophthalmopathy from stable hyperthyroidism was achieved by a 13 V-J model. Blood also contained most expanded thyroid clonotypes above 0.001.

This sequence originates from a man aged 35-49 years with Graves' hyperthyroidism that later progressed to Graves' ophthalmopathy. Sequencing was done on a sample of blood. The chain recombines TRBV12-3 or TRBV12-4 with TRBJ1-2; tentatively, D is TRBD1 (6 bases). The CDR3 sequence: CASSHRVFYGYTF. CDR3 DNA: TGTGCCAGCAGCCACAGGGTCTTCTATGGCTACACCTTC.